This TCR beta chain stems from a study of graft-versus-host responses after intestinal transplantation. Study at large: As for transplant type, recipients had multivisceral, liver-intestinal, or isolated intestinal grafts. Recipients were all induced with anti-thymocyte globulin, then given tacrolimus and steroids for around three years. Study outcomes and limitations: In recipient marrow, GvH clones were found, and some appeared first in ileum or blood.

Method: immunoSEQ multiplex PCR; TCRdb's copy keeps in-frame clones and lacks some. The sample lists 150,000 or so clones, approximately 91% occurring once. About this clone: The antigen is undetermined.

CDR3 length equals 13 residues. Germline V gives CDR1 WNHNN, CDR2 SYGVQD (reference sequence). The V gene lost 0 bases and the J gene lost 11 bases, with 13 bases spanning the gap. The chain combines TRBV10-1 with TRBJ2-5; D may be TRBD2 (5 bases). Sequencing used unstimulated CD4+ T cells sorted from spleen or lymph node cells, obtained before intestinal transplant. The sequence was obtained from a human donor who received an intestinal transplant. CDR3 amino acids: CASSESNLREQYF. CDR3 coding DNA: TGCGCCAGCAGTGAGTCGAATTTGAGGGAGCAGTACTTC.